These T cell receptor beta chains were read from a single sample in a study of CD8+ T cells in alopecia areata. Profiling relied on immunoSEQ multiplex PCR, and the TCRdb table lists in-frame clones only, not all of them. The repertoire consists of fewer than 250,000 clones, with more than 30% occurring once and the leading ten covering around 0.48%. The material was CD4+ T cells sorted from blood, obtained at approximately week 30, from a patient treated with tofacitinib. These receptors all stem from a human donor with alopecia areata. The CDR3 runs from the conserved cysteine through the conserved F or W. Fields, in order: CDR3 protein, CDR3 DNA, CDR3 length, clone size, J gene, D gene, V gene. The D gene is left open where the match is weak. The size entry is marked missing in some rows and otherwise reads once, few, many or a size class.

CDR3 protein: CASSQRVGGYTF
CDR3 DNA: TGTGCCAGCAGTCAACGCGTGGGTGGCTACACCTTC
CDR3 length: 12
clone size: many
J gene: TRBJ1-2
D gene: NA
V gene: TRBV7-9

CDR3 protein: CASSQGPDRGEAFF
CDR3 DNA: TGCGCCAGCAGCCAAGGGCCTGACAGGGGCGAAGCTTTCTTT
CDR3 length: 14
clone size: NA
J gene: TRBJ1-1
D gene: TRBD1
V gene: TRBV4-1

CDR3 protein: CASSPDGVTGELFF
CDR3 DNA: TGTGCCAGCAGCCCGGACGGTGTAACCGGGGAGCTGTTTTTT
CDR3 length: 14
clone size: few
J gene: TRBJ2-2
D gene: NA
V gene: TRBV11-1

CDR3 protein: CASSPVASPVVGYTF
CDR3 DNA: TGTGCCAGCAGTCCCGTGGCCAGCCCCGTGGTTGGCTACACCTTC
CDR3 length: 15
clone size: NA
J gene: TRBJ1-2
D gene: NA
V gene: TRBV7-3

CDR3 protein: CSGAHGGGTQYF
CDR3 DNA: TGCAGCGGCGCCCACGGGGGAGGTACGCAGTATTTT
CDR3 length: 12
clone size: NA
J gene: TRBJ2-3
D gene: NA
V gene: TRBV29-1

CDR3 protein: CASSLARETQYF
CDR3 DNA: TGTGCCAGCAGCTTAGCGCGGGAGACCCAGTACTTC
CDR3 length: 12
clone size: NA
J gene: TRBJ2-5
D gene: NA
V gene: TRBV7-9

CDR3 protein: CASSHGSQDEQFF
CDR3 DNA: TGTGCCAGCAGCCATGGATCGCAGGATGAGCAGTTCTTC
CDR3 length: 13
clone size: NA
J gene: TRBJ2-1
D gene: NA
V gene: TRBV4-2

CDR3 protein: CASSEQGPYEQYF
CDR3 DNA: TGTGCCAGCAGTGAACAGGGCCCCTACGAGCAGTACTTC
CDR3 length: 13
clone size: NA
J gene: TRBJ2-7
D gene: NA
V gene: TRBV2

CDR3 protein: CASSSRPPGGNTEAFF
CDR3 DNA: TGTGCCAGCAGCTCCCGACCACCGGGCGGGAACACTGAAGCTTTCTTT
CDR3 length: 16
clone size: NA
J gene: TRBJ1-1
D gene: NA
V gene: TRBV13

CDR3 protein: CASSFLRQAAYEQYF
CDR3 DNA: TGTGCCAGCAGCTTCCTGAGACAGGCTGCCTACGAGCAGTACTTC
CDR3 length: 15
clone size: few
J gene: TRBJ2-7
D gene: NA
V gene: TRBV7-2

CDR3 protein: CASSNPSYEQYF
CDR3 DNA: TGCGCCAGCAGCAACCCATCTTACGAGCAGTACTTC
CDR3 length: 12
clone size: NA
J gene: TRBJ2-7
D gene: NA
V gene: TRBV5-1

CDR3 protein: CASSEDSPGFGYTF
CDR3 DNA: TGTGCCAGCAGTGAAGACTCCCCGGGGTTCGGCTACACCTTC
CDR3 length: 14
clone size: NA
J gene: TRBJ1-2
D gene: NA
V gene: TRBV2